This TCR beta chain was sequenced in a study of T-cell memory formation after mild COVID-19. The CDR3 consists of 14 residues. Per the germline V gene, CDR1 is SGHVS and CDR2 is FNYEAQ. V lost 5 bases and J 8 bases, leaving 16 bases between the germline ends. Regarding the study as a whole: Pre-infection memory carried some responding clones, suggesting that cross-reactive memory joined.

TCRdb reprocessed the 5' RACE reads with MiXCR, giving one entry per CDR3 protein. The table has fewer than 400,000 distinct CDR3 sequences, about 17% seen once. In its sample, this clonotype was seen many times. Its cognate antigen is unknown. Sequencing used PBMCs or a T cell subset sorted from them (not recorded which). J is TRBJ2-4 and V is TRBV7-6, with a possible D match to TRBD1 (7 bases). The clonotype was recovered from a man aged 18 to 35 who had mild COVID-19 (a few samples of this study predate the infection). Cell type and time point are not known. DNA for the CDR3: TGTGCCAGCAGCATGACAGGGTGGGGGGACATTCAGTACTTC. Its protein is CASSMTGWGDIQYF. Drawing the rest from reference TRBV7-6 and TRBJ2-4, the complete variable domain is GAGVSQSPRYKVTKRGQDVALRCDPISGHVSLYWYRQALGQGPEFLTYFNYEAQQDKSGLPNDRFSAERPEGSISTLTIQRTEQRDSAMYRCASSMTGWGDIQYFGAGTRLSVL.